What follows are 8 T cell receptor beta chains derived from one specimen sequenced in a study of lymphopenia after photon versus proton radiotherapy. TCRdb keeps only in-frame clones here, not all; method: immunoSEQ multiplex PCR. Here the sample spans around 25,000 clones, approximately 89% being singletons. Sequencing was performed on peripheral blood, taken from a patient treated with photon-based radiotherapy. The source of these receptors is a young man with gastric cancer.

This chain joins TRBV5-1 and TRBJ2-3, with D uncertain. Trimming took off 0 bases at V and 5 bases at J, with 7 bases between the two ends. The CDR3 totals 13 residues. The germline V gene has CDR1 SGHRS and CDR2 YFSETQ. The DNA for the CDR3 is TGCGCCAGCAGCTTGGTTGTACGAGATACGCAGTATTTT. This sequence encodes CASSLVVRDTQYF.

The chain couples TRBV4-2 to TRBJ2-1; D is ambiguous. Deletions cut 0 bases from V and 0 bases from J, with 6 bases between. The germline CDR1 and CDR2 sequences are LGHNA and YNFKEQ. The CDR3 is made up of 15 amino acids. Here the CDR3 DNA reads TGTGCCAGCAGCCAAGAAGAGAGCTCCTACAATGAGCAGTTCTTC. Translating it yields CASSQEESSYNEQFF.

CDR3 DNA: TGCAGCTCTTGTCAGGGGACTAGCACAGATACGCAGTATTTT. Translation: CSSCQGTSTDTQYF. The rearrangement joins TRBV29-1 to TRBJ2-3; TRBD1 or TRBD2 may be the D gene (6 bases each). V was cut by 8 bases and J by 0 bases, with 15 bases left in between. CDR3 length equals 14 residues. CDR1 SQVTM and CDR2 ANQGSEA come from the germline V gene.

The chain joins TRBV19 to TRBJ1-3, with 7 bases aligning to TRBD1. The V segment lost 4 bases and the J segment 1 base; nucleotides outside the gene matches: 10. Germline CDR1 and CDR2: LNHDA and SQIVND (reference sequence). The CDR3 has 17 residues. The CDR3: CASSKFTGAESGNTIYF. The CDR3 DNA reads as TGTGCCAGTAGTAAGTTTACAGGGGCCGAATCTGGAAACACCATATATTTT.

This sequence joins TRBV5-1 and TRBJ2-2; 7 bases fit TRBD1. V dropped 3 bases and J dropped 1; count of bases not matched to a gene: 6. The CDR3 consists of 16 residues. Looked up from germline, CDR1 is SGHRS and CDR2 is YFSETQ. In DNA form, the CDR3 reads TGCGCCAGCAGCTCGCAGACAGGGATGAACACCGGGGAGCTGTTTTTT. It yields the protein CASSSQTGMNTGELFF.

The V and J genes are TRBV28 and TRBJ1-4; TRBD1 agrees at 7 bases. Germline V gives CDR1 MDHEN, CDR2 SYDVKM. This CDR3 region has 15 residues. Trimming removed 2 bases from V and 6 bases from J; junction bases left unmatched: 6. CDR3 residues: CASSLVLDRDEKLFF. CDR3 DNA sequence: TGTGCCAGCAGTTTAGTCCTTGACAGGGATGAAAAACTGTTTTTT.

The rearrangement links TRBV5-4 to TRBJ2-7; D perhaps matches TRBD1 (5 bases). V was trimmed by 4 bases and J by 1 base, leaving 15 bases between them. The length of the CDR3 is 15 residues. Germline values: CDR1 SGHNT, CDR2 YYREEE (reference sequence). The CDR3: CASSLDRPPSYEQYF. In nucleotides, the CDR3 is TGTGCCAGCAGCCTTGACAGACCACCGTCCTACGAGCAGTACTTC.

This chain joins TRBV15 and TRBJ1-2; weak D call: TRBD1 (5 bases). V lost 0 bases to trimming and J lost 4 bases, with 9 bases between them. This CDR3 is 14 amino acids long. Germline CDR1 LNHNV, CDR2 YYDKDF (reference sequence). The CDR3: CATSREETAYGYTF. DNA for the CDR3: TGTGCCACCAGCAGAGAAGAGACAGCCTATGGCTACACCTTC.